Shown below are 14 T cell receptor beta chains from a single sample sequenced in a study of T cell repertoires in cytomegalovirus infection. TCRdb re-called the reads with MiXCR, one entry per CDR3 protein. The sample has tens of thousands of distinct CDR3 sequences, 15% to 25% seen once; the top ten hold more than 25%. For these receptors, no antigen is known. Sequencing used CD8+ T cells from cultured PBMCs, obtained from culture after CMV antigen stimulation. These receptors were obtained from a human donor in good health (CMV status not recorded). Some clones in this sample may be carry-over from other donors' samples.

This clonotype has more than one count but fewer than ten. The genes are TRBV7-2 and TRBJ1-6; unclear D gene. The CDR3 is 14 residues long. The germline V gene encodes CDR1 SGHTA and CDR2 FQGNSA. The germline V and J ends were trimmed by 5 bases and 10 bases, with 15 bases remaining between them. The CDR3: CASSPSKRGSPLHF. Here the CDR3 DNA reads TGTGCCAGCAGCCCCTCAAAAAGAGGATCACCCCTCCACTTT. The full variable domain, rest sourced from reference TRBV7-2 and TRBJ1-6, is GAGVSQSPSNKVTEKGKDVELRCDPISGHTALYWYRQSLGQGLEFLIYFQGNSAPDKSGLPSDRFSAERTGGSVSTLTIQRTQQEDSAVYLCASSPSKRGSPLHFGNGTRLTVT.

The chain employs TRBV7-2 and TRBJ1-3; D perhaps matches TRBD1 (5 bases). The CDR3 consists of 15 residues. The germline V gene encodes CDR1 SGHTA and CDR2 FQGNSA. Trimming removed 1 base from V and 4 bases from J, with 11 bases in between. CDR3 region: CASSLEGPGGNTIYF. The DNA for the CDR3 is TGTGCCAGCAGCTTAGAAGGGCCAGGGGGAAACACCATATATTTT. The full variable domain, in which reference TRBV7-2 and TRBJ1-3 provide the parts outside the CDR3, is GAGVSQSPSNKVTEKGKDVELRCDPISGHTALYWYRQSLGQGLEFLIYFQGNSAPDKSGLPSDRFSAERTGGSVSTLTIQRTQQEDSAVYLCASSLEGPGGNTIYFGEGSWLTVV.

The genes are TRBV27 and TRBJ2-1, with 10 bases matching TRBD2. This CDR3 contains 15 residues. V shed 4 bases, J shed 2 bases, and the junction held 2 bases outside the gene matches. Germline CDR1 is MNHEY and CDR2 is SMNVEV (reference sequence). This CDR3 is CASSWTSGAYNEQFF. The DNA of the CDR3 is TGTGCCAGCAGTTGGACTAGCGGAGCCTACAATGAGCAGTTCTTC.

This chain uses TRBV20-1 with TRBJ2-1; 8 nucleotides match TRBD2. Trimming removed 4 bases from V and 0 bases from J; junction bases left unmatched: 5. Germline V gives CDR1 DFQATT, CDR2 SNEGSKA (reference sequence). The CDR3 totals 15 residues. CDR3 loop: CSAMGTRDSYNEQFF. The DNA of the CDR3 is TGCAGTGCTATGGGGACTAGAGACTCCTACAATGAGCAGTTCTTC.

This chain joins TRBV27 and TRBJ2-1; tentatively, D is TRBD1 or TRBD2 (6 bases each). V dropped 6 bases and J dropped 1 base, with 19 bases sitting between them. The CDR3 runs 17 residues. The germline CDR1 and CDR2 sequences are MNHEY and SMNVEV (reference sequence). The CDR3 sequence: CASSPEVRGESYNEQFF. In DNA, the CDR3 is TGTGCCAGCAGCCCGGAGGTTAGGGGGGAGTCCTACAATGAGCAGTTCTTC.

V and J are TRBV12-3 or TRBV12-4 and TRBJ1-1; D gene unclear. Trimming removed 4 bases from V and 0 bases from J, with 6 bases in between. CDR3 size: 13 residues. The CDR3 bases are TGTGCCAGCAGTTACACATTGAACACTGAAGCTTTCTTT. Protein sequence: CASSYTLNTEAFF.

In its sample, this clonotype was seen a few times. The chain couples TRBV9 to TRBJ2-3, with 7 bases aligning to TRBD1. The germline gives CDR1 SGDLS, CDR2 YYNGEE. The CDR3 is made up of 16 amino acids. Trimming removed 4 bases from V and 0 bases from J; junction bases left unmatched: 8. The CDR3 sequence: CASSPPQGSSTDTQYF. CDR3 nucleotide sequence: TGTGCCAGCAGCCCCCCACAGGGGTCTAGCACAGATACGCAGTATTTT.

About this clonotype: One end of the junction does not line up with germline, which may come from a read error. The V call is TRBV6-2 or TRBV6-3, the J call TRBJ1-2, with 7 bases lining up with TRBD1. The CDR3 spans 14 residues. CDR1 MNHEY and CDR2 SVGEGT come from the germline V gene. CDR3 loop: CAISARDSRDGYTF. CDR3 DNA sequence: TGTGCCATCAGTGCCCGGGACAGTAGAGATGGCTACACCTTC.

This clonotype came up a few times. The chain is built from TRBV12-3 or TRBV12-4 and TRBJ2-1, with D unresolved. V dropped 2 bases and J dropped 8 bases, with 13 bases sitting between them. There are 14 residues in the CDR3. CDR3 in DNA: TGTGCCAGCAGTTTATTCCTAGATGGGGATGAGCAGTTCTTC. It is translated as CASSLFLDGDEQFF.

CDR3 loop: CASSYLRGGRNEQFF. In nucleotides, the CDR3 is TGTGCCAGCAGTTACCTGCGGGGGGGCAGAAATGAGCAGTTCTTC. This rearrangement joins TRBV6-2 or TRBV6-3 to TRBJ2-1; TRBD2 matches at 9 bases. The CDR3 runs to 15 residues. The V gene's germline CDR1 is MNHEY and CDR2 SVGEGT. V lost 2 bases to trimming and J lost 7 bases; unmatched junction nucleotides: 6.

The V gene is TRBV12-3 or TRBV12-4, the J gene TRBJ1-1, with 7 bases matching TRBD1. The trim removed 6 bases at V and 2 bases at J, leaving 6 bases unmatched. The CDR3 has 14 amino acids. CDR3 DNA: TGTGCCAGCAGGCCAGGGGGGAGAAACACTGAAGCTTTCTTT. Its protein is CASRPGGRNTEAFF.

At least ten counts were recorded for this clonotype. The CDR3: CASSLAGVSTDTQYF. The CDR3 DNA follows: TGTGCCAGCAGCTTAGCGGGAGTGAGCACAGATACGCAGTATTTT. The chain couples TRBV28 to TRBJ2-3; 9 positions match TRBD2. The germline V gene has CDR1 MDHEN and CDR2 SYDVKM. Unmatched junction bases numbered 4, after V lost 6 bases and J lost 0 bases. This CDR3 contains 15 residues.

The genes are TRBV11-2 and TRBJ2-7; possible D gene TRBD1, 6 bases. Trimming stripped 6 bases from V and 9 bases from J, with 21 bases between. The CDR3 covers 14 residues. Looked up from germline, CDR1 is SGHAT and CDR2 is FQNNGV. CDR3 DNA sequence: TGTGCCAGCAGAAGGGACACCAGATATGTTTCGCAGTACTTC. Its translation is CASRRDTRYVSQYF.

The chain couples TRBV7-6 to TRBJ2-3; 8 bases match TRBD2. Germline values: CDR1 SGHVS, CDR2 FNYEAQ. The CDR3 has 15 amino acids. After removal of 8 bases from V and 5 bases from J, the junction contained 12 bases not matched to a gene. CDR3 residues: CASRRSGSEEDTQYF. CDR3 nucleotides: TGTGCCAGCCGGCGCAGCGGGAGCGAGGAAGATACGCAGTATTTT.